These T cell receptor beta chains were read from a single sample in a study of T cell repertoires in cytomegalovirus infection. One entry per CDR3 protein results from TCRdb running MiXCR on the reads. This table has over 300,000 distinct CDR3 sequences, around 9.5% appearing once. The sequenced sample was PBMCs. These receptors were collected from a human donor in good health (CMV status not recorded). Some clones in this sample may be carry-over from other donors' samples. CDR3s include the opening cysteine and the closing phenylalanine or tryptophan. A D gene is named only where the DNA matches it firmly. Part of the rows lack a size; the others show once, few, many or a class for expanded clones.

j_gene,v_gene,abundance,d_gene,CDR3nt,CDR3aa
TRBJ2-1,TRBV12-3/TRBV12-4,few,TRBD2,TGTGCCAGCAGTACGGGACTAGCGGGAAACAATGAGCAGTTCTTC,CASSTGLAGNNEQFF
TRBJ1-5,TRBV30,few,TRBD1,TGTGCCTGGAGTTGGGCAGGGGGTTACAATCAGCCCCAGCATTTT,CAWSWAGGYNQPQHF
TRBJ2-2,TRBV7-2,NA,TRBD2,TGTGCCAGCAGCCGTAGCGGGAGCGGCACCGGGGAGCTGTTTTTT,CASSRSGSGTGELFF
TRBJ1-1,TRBV14,few,TRBD1,TGTGCCAGCAGCCAAGTAGGCAGGGGGCTCGGTGGCACTGAAGCTTTCTTT,CASSQVGRGLGGTEAFF
TRBJ2-1,TRBV7-6,many,TRBD2,TGTGCCAGCAGCCCACCCGGGCGGGAGGGATACAATGAGCAGTTCTTC,CASSPPGREGYNEQFF
TRBJ2-1,TRBV7-2,many,TRBD2,TGTGCCAGCAGCTTATTAACGGGACTACCTTGGTTCTTC,CASSLLTGLPWFF
TRBJ2-1,TRBV7-8,many,NA,TGTGCCAGCTTTTCGGGAGCCTACAATGAGCAGTTCTTC,CASFSGAYNEQFF
TRBJ1-6,TRBV6-2/TRBV6-3,NA,NA,TGTGCCAGCAGTTCCTCCGGCCTACCCCTCCACTTT,CASSSSGLPLHF
TRBJ1-1,TRBV7-3,many,NA,TGTGCCAGCAGTGGGGGGGGGAAGACTGAAGCTTTCTTT,CASSGGGKTEAFF
TRBJ2-7,TRBV11-1,many,NA,TGTGCCAGCAGCCTCAGCTCGGACTTTCTCTACGAGCAGTACTTC,CASSLSSDFLYEQYF
TRBJ1-6,TRBV5-1,few,NA,TGCGCCAGCAGCTACGGGACTCCCGGACGCTCCAATTCACCCCTCCACTTT,CASSYGTPGRSNSPLHF
TRBJ2-6,TRBV11-2,many,NA,TGTGCCAGCAGCTTAGGGGACAAGCTCCGATTCCTCTCTGGGGCCAACGTCCTGACTTTC,CASSLGDKLRFLSGANVLTF
TRBJ1-1,TRBV6-5,NA,TRBD1,TGTGCCAGCAGTTCACTACAGGGGTCAGCCACTGAAGCTTTCTTT,CASSSLQGSATEAFF
TRBJ1-3,TRBV7-2,NA,NA,TGTGCCAGCAGCCTTAGGCGCTCTGGAAACACCATATATTTT,CASSLRRSGNTIYF
TRBJ1-5,TRBV20-1,few,NA,TGCAGTGCCTCAGACCCGGGGAGCAATCAGCCCCAGCATTTT,CSASDPGSNQPQHF
TRBJ1-2,TRBV5-1,few,TRBD1,TGCGCCAGCAGCCCAGGGGGGACAGGGGTCGGCTACACCTTC,CASSPGGTGVGYTF
TRBJ1-2,TRBV28,many,NA,TGTGCCAGCAGACGAAACGGGATTCCGAGCAGTGGCTACACCTTC,CASRRNGIPSSGYTF
TRBJ1-5,TRBV7-8,many,NA,TGTGCCAGCAGCTTAGTGTCAGGGTATAATCAGCCCCAGCATTTT,CASSLVSGYNQPQHF
TRBJ2-5,TRBV7-4,few,TRBD2,TGTGCCTCCCTCTCCGGGGGGGGTGAAGAGACCCAGTACTTC,CASLSGGGEETQYF
TRBJ2-7,TRBV28,few,TRBD1,TGTGCCAGCAGTTTGAGTTTCCGGGACAGGGTCTCCTACGAGCAGTACTTC,CASSLSFRDRVSYEQYF
TRBJ1-6,TRBV6-2/TRBV6-3,NA,NA,TGTGCCAGCACCCGAAGGTCCAATGATTCACCCCTCCACTTT,CASTRRSNDSPLHF
TRBJ2-2,TRBV12-3/TRBV12-4,many,TRBD2,TGTGCCAGCAGGGCCGGGACTACTAGAACCGGGGAGCTGTTTTTT,CASRAGTTRTGELFF